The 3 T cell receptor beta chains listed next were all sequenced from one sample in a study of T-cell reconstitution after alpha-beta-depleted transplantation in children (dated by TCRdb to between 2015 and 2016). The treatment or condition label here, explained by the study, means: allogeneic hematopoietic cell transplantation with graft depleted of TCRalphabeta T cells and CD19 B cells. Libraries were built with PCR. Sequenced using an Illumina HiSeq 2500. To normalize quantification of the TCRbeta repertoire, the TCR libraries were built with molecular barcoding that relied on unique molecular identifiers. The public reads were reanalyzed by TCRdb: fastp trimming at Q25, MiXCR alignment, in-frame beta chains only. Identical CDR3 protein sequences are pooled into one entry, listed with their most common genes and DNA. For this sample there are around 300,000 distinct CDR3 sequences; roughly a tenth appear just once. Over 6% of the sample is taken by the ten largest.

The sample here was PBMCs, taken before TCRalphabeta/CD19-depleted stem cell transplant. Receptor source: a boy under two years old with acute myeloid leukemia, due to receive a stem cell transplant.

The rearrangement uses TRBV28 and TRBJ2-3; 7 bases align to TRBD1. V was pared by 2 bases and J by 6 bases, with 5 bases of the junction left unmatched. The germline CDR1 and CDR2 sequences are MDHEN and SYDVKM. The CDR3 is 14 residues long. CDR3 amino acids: CASSLSDRVDTQYF. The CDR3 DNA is TGTGCCAGCAGTTTAAGCGACAGGGTGGATACGCAGTATTTT. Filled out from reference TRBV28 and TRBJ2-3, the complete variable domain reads DVKVTQSSRYLVKRTGEKVFLECVQDMDHENMFWYRQDPGLGLRLIYFSYDVKMKEKGDIPEGYSVSREKKERFSLILESASTNQTSMYLCASSLSDRVDTQYFGPGTRLTVL.

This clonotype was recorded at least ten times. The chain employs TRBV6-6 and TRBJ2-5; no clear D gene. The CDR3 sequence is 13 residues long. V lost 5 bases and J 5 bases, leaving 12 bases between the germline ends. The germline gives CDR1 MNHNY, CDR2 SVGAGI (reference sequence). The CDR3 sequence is CASSPHAWETQYF. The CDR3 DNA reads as TGTGCCAGCAGTCCGCATGCCTGGGAGACCCAGTACTTC.

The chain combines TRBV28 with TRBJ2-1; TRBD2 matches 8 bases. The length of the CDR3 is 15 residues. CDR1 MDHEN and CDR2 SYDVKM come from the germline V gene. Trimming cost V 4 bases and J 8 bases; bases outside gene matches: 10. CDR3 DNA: TGTGCCAGCAGTTCCCCCCGGACTAGCAGCGATGAGCAGTTCTTC. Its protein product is CASSSPRTSSDEQFF.